The 19 T cell receptor beta chains below come from one sample, sequenced in a study of control samples from healthy donors and cancer patients (dated by TCRdb to 2018 to 2020). Library prep was done by the immunoSEQ multiplex PCR assay. TCRdb limited this immuneACCESS table to in-frame rearrangements with V and J called. A share of clones is missing; checked studies link under half to unresolved V genes, and the rest is unexplained. Within this sample are roughly 86,000 clones, with 91% of them counted one time only. 15% to 19% of the sample is held by the ten biggest clonotypes. The sample comprised blood. Every receptor here comes from a young man in good health.

The V call is TRBV7-9, the J call TRBJ2-7; no firm D call. V dropped 4 bases and J dropped 7 bases, with 14 bases sitting between them. Germline CDR1 SEHNR, CDR2 FQNEAQ (reference sequence). The CDR3 runs 13 residues. Written as DNA, the CDR3 is TGTGCCAGCAGCTCGAATCGGGTTAAGGAGCAGTACTTC. As protein: CASSSNRVKEQYF.

The chain recombines TRBV7-2 with TRBJ1-1; 7 nucleotides line up with TRBD1. CDR3 length equals 14 residues. V trimming: 3 bases; J trimming: 0 bases; junction bases outside the gene matches: 1. CDR1 is SGHTA and CDR2 is FQGNSA in the germline V gene. The CDR3 is CASSLDRMNTEAFF. CDR3 nucleotides: TGTGCCAGCAGCTTGGACAGGATGAACACTGAAGCTTTCTTT.

The chain has TRBV29-1 and TRBJ2-2; D is possibly TRBD2 (5 bases). The CDR3 consists of 14 residues. V lost 3 bases, J lost 5 bases, and 13 bases lay in between. The germline V gene has CDR1 SQVTM and CDR2 ANQGSEA. The CDR3 DNA follows: TGCAGCGTTGATACCGGGATTGGTACCGGGGAGCTGTTTTTT. It yields the protein CSVDTGIGTGELFF.

The chain carries TRBV5-5 and TRBJ2-7; 7 bases are a match to TRBD2. CDR3 size: 17 residues. Trimming at V came to 7 bases and at J to 2 bases, leaving 18 bases not matched to a gene. Germline V gene sequence: CDR1 SGHKS, CDR2 YYEKEE (reference sequence). The CDR3 protein is CASDVGRREWVAYEQYF. Written as DNA, the CDR3 is TGTGCCAGCGATGTGGGGCGGCGGGAGTGGGTGGCCTACGAGCAGTACTTC. The complete variable domain, with remaining parts taken from reference TRBV5-5 and TRBJ2-7, reads DAGVTQSPTHLIKTRGQQVTLRCSPISGHKSVSWYQQVLGQGPQFIFQYYEKEERGRGNFPDRFSARQFPNYSSELNVNALLLGDSALYLCASDVGRREWVAYEQYFGPGTRLTVT.

This chain connects TRBV7-2 to TRBJ2-2, with D uncertain. Germline V lookup: CDR1 SGHTA, CDR2 FQGNSA. The CDR3 spans 14 residues. Trimming took 3 bases from V and 1 from J, leaving 6 bases between them. CDR3 region: CASSLGQNTGELFF. The CDR3 coding sequence is TGTGCCAGCAGCTTGGGTCAGAACACCGGGGAGCTGTTTTTT.

The chain couples TRBV15 to TRBJ2-1, with 13 bases lining up with TRBD2. The V gene end was trimmed by 9 bases and the J gene end by 3 bases; junction bases not matched to a gene: 14. Germline V lookup: CDR1 LNHNV, CDR2 YYDKDF (reference sequence). This CDR3 spans 18 amino acids. DNA for the CDR3: TGTGCCACGAGGACTAGCGGGGGTCGCGCCGTTATCTACAATGAGCAGTTCTTC. Translated: CATRTSGGRAVIYNEQFF. The variable domain in full, completed from reference TRBV15 and TRBJ2-1, reads DAMVIQNPRYQVTQFGKPVTLSCSQTLNHNVMYWYQQKSSQAPKLLFHYYDKDFNNEADTPDNFQSRRPNTSFCFLDIRSPGLGDTAMYLCATRTSGGRAVIYNEQFFGPGTRLTVL.

This chain joins TRBV10-3 and TRBJ1-6; the match to TRBD1 covers 7 bases. This CDR3 comprises 16 residues. Germline CDR1 ENHRY, CDR2 SYGVKD. The J segment lost 9 bases and the V segment lost 0 bases, leaving 8 bases of the junction unmatched. CDR3 region: CAISESSPQGSSPLHF. DNA of the CDR3: TGTGCCATCAGTGAGTCGAGTCCACAGGGGAGTTCACCCCTCCACTTT.

A few counts support this clone. CDR3 nucleotide sequence: TGTGCCAGCAGTGAATCCCGGGCTGATACGCAGTATTTT. Amino acid sequence: CASSESRADTQYF. This chain joins TRBV2 and TRBJ2-3; the D is unclear. The CDR3 totals 13 residues. Trimming took 2 bases from V and 6 from J, leaving 9 bases between them. Germline CDR1 and CDR2: SNHLY and FYNNEI.

The CDR3 DNA reads TGTGCCAGCAGTGAAAAATTTGCGGGAGTCCGGAATGAGCAGTTCTTC. Protein sequence: CASSEKFAGVRNEQFF. This chain links TRBV2 with TRBJ2-1; 7 bases match TRBD2. V shed 2 bases and J 7 bases; nucleotides not matched to a gene: 11. The CDR3 consists of 16 residues. In germline, CDR1 is SNHLY, CDR2 FYNNEI.

The CDR3 DNA sequence: TGTGCCAGCAGTTGGTCCGGGGACGAGCAGTACTTC. Amino acids: CASSWSGDEQYF. J is TRBJ2-7 and V is TRBV12-3 or TRBV12-4; D perhaps matches TRBD2 (5 bases). This CDR3 has 12 amino acids. V was shortened by 4 bases and J by 5 bases, with 9 bases between the two germline ends.

V and J are TRBV5-1 and TRBJ2-7; the match to TRBD1 covers 8 bases. The germline gives CDR1 SGHRS, CDR2 YFSETQ. This CDR3 comprises 15 residues. The V and J ends lost 1 base and 6 bases, in that order; junction bases with no gene match: 9. The CDR3 region is CASSLLDRVESEQYF. CDR3 coding DNA: TGCGCCAGCAGCTTGCTGGACAGGGTTGAATCCGAGCAGTACTTC.

V and J are TRBV29-1 and TRBJ1-2, with 9 bases lining up with TRBD1. V was pared by 7 bases and J by 4 bases, with 10 bases of the junction left unmatched. CDR3 length equals 14 residues. CDR1 and CDR2 (germline): SQVTM, ANQGSEA. The CDR3 DNA reads as TGCAGCGCCTCACACACGACAGGGGGCTATGGCTACACCTTC. Its protein is CSASHTTGGYGYTF.

The chain uses TRBV9 and TRBJ1-1; a weak D match, TRBD1 (6 bases). The CDR3 length is 16 residues. V was pared by 3 bases and J by 2 bases, with 17 bases between. Germline V CDR1 and CDR2: SGDLS, YYNGEE. CDR3 DNA sequence: TGTGCCAGCAGCGATTCCAGGGGACGCCTAAACACTGAAGCTTTCTTT. It translates to CASSDSRGRLNTEAFF.

The chain combines TRBV3-1 (or the pseudogene TRBV3-2) with TRBJ1-1; no firm D call. V lost 1 base to trimming and J lost 6 bases, with 18 bases between them. CDR3 length: 16 residues. Germline loops: CDR1 LGHDT, CDR2 YNNKEL (reference sequence). The chain's CDR3 is CASSQADRLGWAEAFF. DNA of the CDR3: TGTGCCAGCAGCCAAGCCGACCGTTTAGGGTGGGCTGAAGCTTTCTTT.

A single count supports this clone. The chain employs TRBV24-1 and TRBJ2-5, with D possibly being TRBD1 (5 bases). V was trimmed by 10 bases and J by 4 bases, leaving 15 bases between them. The CDR3 covers 13 residues. In germline, CDR1 is KGHDR, CDR2 SFDVKD. The CDR3, as DNA: TGTGCCACGGGGCGAGGCCCGGGAGAGACCCAGTACTTC. Amino acid sequence: CATGRGPGETQYF.

The rearrangement joins TRBV5-1 to TRBJ2-5; TRBD2 agrees at 12 bases. The CDR3 is 16 residues long. Germline values: CDR1 SGHRS, CDR2 YFSETQ. J gave up 5 bases and V 4 bases, and 9 bases lay outside the gene matches. Here the CDR3 reads CASSPILLAGGETQYF. In DNA, the CDR3 is TGCGCCAGCAGCCCAATATTACTAGCGGGGGGCGAGACCCAGTACTTC.

The chain carries TRBV7-9 and TRBJ2-5, with 10 nucleotides matching TRBD2. Germline lookup yields CDR1 SEHNR and CDR2 FQNEAQ (reference sequence). The CDR3 loop spans 18 amino acids. With 5 bases clipped from V and 5 bases from J, the junction kept 17 bases outside the gene matches. CDR3 bases: TGTGCCAGCAGCGACGCCGTAACTAGCGGGAAATACGGGGAGACCCAGTACTTC. Translated, it gives CASSDAVTSGKYGETQYF.

V gene TRBV10-3 combines with J gene TRBJ1-3; 7 nucleotides agree with TRBD1. J was trimmed by 3 bases and V by 4 bases; bases with no gene match: 15. CDR3 length equals 18 residues. Looked up from germline, CDR1 is ENHRY and CDR2 is SYGVKD. CDR3 sequence reads: CAISGFRDSLLNGNTIYF. The CDR3 DNA sequence: TGTGCCATCAGTGGCTTCCGGGACAGCCTTTTGAATGGAAACACCATATATTTT.

The rearrangement uses TRBV6-5 and TRBJ2-4; 11 positions agree with TRBD2. The germline gives CDR1 MNHEY, CDR2 SVGAGI. This CDR3 region has 15 residues. Germline trimming cut 7 bases from V and 8 bases from J; bases unmatched to any gene: 10. CDR3 region: CASTQRLAGGDIQYF. As DNA, the CDR3 is TGTGCCAGCACCCAGAGGCTAGCGGGGGGTGACATTCAGTACTTC.